The T cell receptor beta chain under discussion was sequenced for a study of CD8 T cells in ankylosing spondylitis. General study points: In ankylosing spondylitis patients, matched synovial fluid reportedly showed significant enrichment of disease-linked clones.

This clonotype was picked up many times. The target antigen is unknown. Its ends do not fully match the called genes, so a read error is possible. Looked up from germline, CDR1 is DFQATT and CDR2 is SNEGSKA (reference sequence). CDR3 length equals 15 residues. TCRdb re-derived calls from the 5' RACE reads in MiXCR, one entry per CDR3 protein. Altogether 240,000 or so distinct CDR3 sequences are present, over 8.5% being singletons, with the ten largest covering over 6.5%. The sample was blood, either unsorted or a sorted T cell fraction (not recorded which). The V and J genes are TRBV20-1 and TRBJ2-1; 7 nucleotides line up with TRBD2. This receptor was obtained from a male donor with ankylosing spondylitis or in good health (not recorded which). The CDR3 region is CSASAAGGRYNEQFF. In nucleotides, the CDR3 is TGCAGTGCTAGTGCGGCAGGCGGGAGATACAATGAGCAGTTTTTC.